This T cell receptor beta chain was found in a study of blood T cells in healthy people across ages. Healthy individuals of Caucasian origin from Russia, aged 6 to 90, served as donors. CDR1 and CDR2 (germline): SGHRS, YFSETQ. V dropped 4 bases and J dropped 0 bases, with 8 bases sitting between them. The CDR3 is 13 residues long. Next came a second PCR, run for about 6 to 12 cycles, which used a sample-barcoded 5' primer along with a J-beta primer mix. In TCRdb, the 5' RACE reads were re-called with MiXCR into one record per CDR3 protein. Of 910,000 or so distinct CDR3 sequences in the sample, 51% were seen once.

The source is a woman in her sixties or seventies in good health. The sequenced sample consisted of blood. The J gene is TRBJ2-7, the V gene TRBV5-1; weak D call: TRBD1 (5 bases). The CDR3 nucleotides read TGCGCCAGCAGCCCGACAGTCTCCTACGAGCAGTACTTC. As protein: CASSPTVSYEQYF. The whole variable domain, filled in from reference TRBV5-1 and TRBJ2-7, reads KAGVTQTPRYLIKTRGQQVTLSCSPISGHRSVSWYQQTPGQGLQFLFEYFSETQRNKGNFPGRFSGRQFSNSRSEMNVSTLELGDSALYLCASSPTVSYEQYFGPGTRLTVT.